This T cell receptor (beta chain) was identified during a study of T-cell reconstitution after alpha-beta-depleted transplantation in children. Study conclusions and caveats: Reports say that about two months after transplant, the alpha-beta T cells came out of several hundred graft clones that had expanded. After transplant, high TCRbeta diversity at day 60 in some patients arose from surviving recipient T cells and thymic progenitors. One year post-transplant, T-cell counts and diversity were largely derived from T cells produced anew.

With V trimmed by 1 base and J by 2 bases, 5 bases remained unmatched. The germline gives CDR1 SGHTA, CDR2 FQGNSA. The CDR3 length is 16 residues. Construction of the TCRbeta library involved unique molecular identifiers. TCRdb re-analysed the PCR reads in MiXCR, keeping a single row per CDR3 protein. The sample lists around 240,000 distinct CDR3 sequences; roughly 8% were seen once. This clonotype was observed many times. Its antigen is still unknown. V is TRBV7-2 and J is TRBJ1-5, with 7 bases that match TRBD1. The origin of this receptor is a male patient between 5 and 17 years old who had a stem cell transplant for acute lymphoblastic leukemia, so the T cells may come from the graft donor. The specimen comprised PBMCs, mostly from graft donor cells, sampled 180 days after TCRalphabeta/CD19-depleted stem cell transplant. The CDR3 DNA reads TGTGCCAGCAGCTTAGGGGGCAGGGGGGGCAATCAGCCCCAGCATTTT. Its protein is CASSLGGRGGNQPQHF.